This is a list of T cell receptor beta chains from one sample in a study of post-analysis software for immune sequencing data. TCRdb processed the PCR reads anew with MiXCR; each CDR3 protein has one entry. Of hundreds of thousands of distinct CDR3 sequences detected, approximately 59% appear once; the ten largest clones hold approximately 10%. Sequences were obtained from blood. Receptors originate from a girl aged 2 to 9 with multiple sclerosis. CDR3s include the opening cysteine and the closing phenylalanine or tryptophan. Each record gives: J gene, clone size, D gene, V gene, CDR3 protein, CDR3 DNA. D genes are given only for firm matches. Only part of the rows carry a size: once, few, many, or a class if the clone is expanded.

TRBJ2-3 | NA | TRBD2 | TRBV7-9 | CASSLGSGTSVDTQYF | TGTGCCAGCAGCTTAGGATCCGGGACTAGCGTAGATACGCAGTATTTT
TRBJ2-2 | NA | NA | TRBV4-3 | CASSQGRGLNTGELFF | TGCGCCAGCAGCCAAGGGAGGGGCTTAAACACCGGGGAGCTGTTTTTT
TRBJ2-7 | NA | TRBD2 | TRBV11-2 | CASSPGLAGGSVYEQYF | TGTGCCAGCAGCCCGGGACTAGCGGGAGGAAGTGTATACGAGCAGTACTTC
TRBJ2-3 | few | NA | TRBV10-3 | CAIMDGASDTQYF | TGTGCCATCATGGATGGGGCCTCAGATACGCAGTATTTT
TRBJ1-1 | NA | NA | TRBV10-3 | CAIREMRDGTEAFF | TGTGCCATCAGGGAAATGCGGGATGGCACTGAAGCTTTCTTT
TRBJ2-1 | NA | TRBD2 | TRBV7-3 | CASSSRGGETQFF | TGTGCCAGCAGCTCCCGGGGGGGGGAGACCCAGTTCTTC
TRBJ2-3 | NA | NA | TRBV7-2 | CASTYGRSTDTQYF | TGTGCCAGCACATACGGACGGAGCACAGATACGCAGTATTTT
TRBJ2-7 | few | NA | TRBV21-1 | CASSNLYGNEQYF | TGTGCCAGCAGCAACCTGTATGGAAACGAGCAGTACTTC
TRBJ2-3 | NA | NA | TRBV6-6 | CASSYSLGAEDTQYF | TGTGCCAGCAGTTACTCGCTGGGGGCCGAGGATACGCAGTATTTT
TRBJ1-1 | NA | NA | TRBV4-3 | CASSQVKGYTEAFF | TGCGCCAGCAGCCAAGTCAAGGGGTACACTGAAGCTTTCTTT
TRBJ2-1 | NA | NA | TRBV11-1 | CASSLDLRGTQFF | TGTGCCAGCAGCTTAGACCTCAGGGGTACACAGTTCTTC
TRBJ1-2 | once | TRBD1 | TRBV12-3/TRBV12-4 | CASRLSGTGGLDGYTF | TGTGCCAGCAGATTATCCGGGACAGGGGGCTTGGATGGCTACACCTTC
TRBJ1-2 | NA | NA | TRBV12-3/TRBV12-4 | CASSLAPGGYTF | TGTGCCAGCAGTTTAGCGCCCGGTGGCTACACCTTC
TRBJ2-5 | NA | NA | TRBV20-1 | CSARPAGVEETQYF | TGCAGTGCTAGACCAGCAGGGGTTGAGGAGACCCAGTACTTC
TRBJ2-3 | NA | TRBD2 | TRBV7-2 | CASSLDGTSGATDTQYF | TGTGCCAGCAGCTTAGATGGGACTAGCGGAGCCACAGATACGCAGTATTTT
TRBJ2-1 | NA | NA | TRBV12-3/TRBV12-4 | CASSFGDGGYEQFF | TGTGCCAGCAGTTTCGGGGACGGAGGCTATGAGCAGTTCTTC
TRBJ1-2 | few | NA | TRBV6-6 | CASSLWGGEKPYGYTF | TGTGCCAGCAGCCTATGGGGCGGGGAAAAACCCTATGGCTACACCTTC
TRBJ2-1 | few | TRBD2 | TRBV9 | CASSGYSGRKYNEQFF | TGTGCCAGCAGCGGATATAGCGGGAGGAAATACAATGAGCAGTTCTTC
TRBJ1-6 | NA | NA | TRBV12-3/TRBV12-4 | CASSFGQSNSPLHF | TGTGCCAGCAGTTTCGGACAGTCAAATTCACCCCTCCACTTT
TRBJ1-2 | NA | NA | TRBV2 | CASSKGVNYGYTF | TGTGCCAGCAGTAAAGGGGTAAACTATGGCTACACCTTC
TRBJ2-3 | NA | NA | TRBV7-2 | CASSLGLDHTQYF | TGTGCCAGCAGCCTGGGCTTGGACCATACGCAGTATTTT
TRBJ2-1 | NA | TRBD2 | TRBV4-1 | CASSQGASGDYNEQFF | TGCGCCAGCAGCCAAGGGGCTAGCGGGGACTACAATGAGCAGTTCTTC
TRBJ1-1 | NA | NA | TRBV20-1 | CSARVAANTEAFF | TGCAGTGCTAGAGTGGCCGCAAACACTGAAGCTTTCTTT
TRBJ1-2 | NA | NA | TRBV29-1 | CSVGGRGYTF | TGCAGCGTTGGAGGACGTGGCTACACCTTC
TRBJ2-7 | NA | NA | TRBV11-2 | CASSGGQSSYEQYF | TGTGCCAGCAGTGGGGGCCAGAGCTCCTACGAGCAGTACTTC
TRBJ2-7 | NA | TRBD2 | TRBV4-1 | CASSLLSLTRASGKGPREGEQYF | TGCGCCAGCAGCCTACTAAGCCTAACCAGGGCTAGCGGGAAAGGCCCCAGGGAAGGCGAGCAGTACTTC
TRBJ2-3 | NA | TRBD2 | TRBV10-3 | CAISESERTSGVVKYF | TGTGCCATCAGTGAGTCCGAAAGGACTAGCGGGGTCGTTAAGTATTTT
TRBJ1-5 | NA | TRBD1 | TRBV15 | CATSAGDSDNQPQHF | TGTGCCACCAGCGCTGGGGACAGTGACAATCAGCCCCAGCATTTT
TRBJ1-1 | NA | TRBD1 | TRBV6-2/TRBV6-3 | CASSFYRGGNWNTEAFF | TGTGCCAGCAGTTTCTACAGGGGCGGGAATTGGAACACTGAAGCTTTCTTT
TRBJ1-2 | NA | NA | TRBV5-1 | CASSFSENYGYTF | TGCGCCAGCAGCTTTTCGGAGAACTATGGCTACACCTTC
TRBJ2-7 | few | TRBD1 | TRBV12-3/TRBV12-4 | CASSSGGTAYEQYF | TGTGCCAGCAGTTCAGGGGGCACAGCCTACGAGCAGTACTTC
TRBJ2-3 | NA | TRBD1 | TRBV7-9 | CASSAPGQGTDTQYF | TGTGCCAGCAGCGCCCCGGGACAGGGCACAGATACGCAGTATTTT
TRBJ1-2 | NA | NA | TRBV29-1 | CSTVPKTGSGYTF | TGCAGCACCGTTCCAAAGACAGGAAGCGGCTACACCTTC
TRBJ1-6 | once | NA | TRBV2 | CASSEGITGFSSYNSPLHF | TGTGCCAGCAGTGAAGGGATCACAGGGTTCAGCTCCTATAATTCACCCCTCCACTTT
TRBJ2-3 | NA | TRBD2 | TRBV24-1 | CAKPRGEGTDTQYF | TGCGCCAAACCCCGGGGGGAGGGCACAGATACGCAGTATTTT
TRBJ1-4 | NA | NA | TRBV12-3/TRBV12-4 | CASSPNTYPTHATSEKLFF | TGTGCCAGCAGTCCCAACACATATCCTACACATGCAACTAGTGAAAAACTGTTTTTT
TRBJ2-7 | once | NA | TRBV7-8 | CASSLFAGSDEQYF | TGTGCCAGCAGCTTATTCGCGGGTAGCGACGAGCAGTACTTC
TRBJ1-1 | NA | NA | TRBV6-2/TRBV6-3 | CASSYIGAGTEAFF | TGTGCCAGCAGTTACATAGGGGCGGGCACTGAAGCTTTCTTT
TRBJ2-3 | NA | NA | TRBV4-1 | CASSQESIPLTDTQYF | TGCGCCAGCAGCCAAGAGTCGATTCCCTTAACAGATACGCAGTATTTT
TRBJ2-3 | few | NA | TRBV24-1 | CATSGSVTDTQYF | TGTGCCACCAGTGGGAGCGTCACAGATACGCAGTATTTT
TRBJ2-1 | NA | TRBD1 | TRBV5-1 | CASSSGQVIGNEQFF | TGCGCCAGCAGCTCAGGACAGGTGATAGGCAATGAGCAGTTCTTC
TRBJ2-4 | few | NA | TRBV6-5 | CASSYSDGTRNIQYF | TGTGCCAGCAGTTACTCAGACGGAACAAGAAACATTCAGTACTTC
TRBJ2-7 | few | NA | TRBV11-2 | CASSPGGLYEQYF | TGTGCCAGCAGCCCCGGGGGACTTTACGAGCAGTACTTC
TRBJ2-7 | NA | NA | TRBV6-5 | CASSYSPVMARYF | TGTGCCAGCAGTTACTCGCCGGTCATGGCCCGGTACTTC
TRBJ1-4 | once | NA | TRBV4-3 | CASSQAGGTNEKLFF | TGCGCCAGCAGCCAAGCCGGGGGAACTAATGAAAAACTGTTTTTT
TRBJ2-3 | NA | NA | TRBV20-1 | CSRVDWGTDTQYF | TGCAGCCGGGTCGATTGGGGCACAGATACGCAGTATTTT
TRBJ1-6 | NA | TRBD1 | TRBV7-9 | CASSLVAQGASPLHF | TGTGCCAGCAGCTTAGTTGCACAGGGGGCTTCACCCCTCCACTTT
TRBJ2-3 | NA | NA | TRBV5-1 | CASSWTDPRDTQYF | TGCGCCAGCAGCTGGACGGATCCTAGGGATACGCAGTATTTT
TRBJ1-5 | once | NA | TRBV5-1 | CASSVTGTQPQHF | TGCGCCAGCAGCGTAACAGGGACTCAGCCCCAGCATTTT
TRBJ2-1 | NA | TRBD1 | TRBV4-2 | CASSQGIQGAARRSYNEQFF | TGTGCCAGCAGCCAGGGGATACAGGGGGCGGCCAGACGGTCCTACAATGAGCAGTTCTTC
TRBJ2-3 | NA | NA | TRBV5-6 | CASSLRRRTGFGDTQYF | TGTGCCAGCAGCTTGCGACGTCGGACGGGTTTTGGGGACACGCAGTATTTT
TRBJ2-3 | NA | NA | TRBV2 | CASTDSLDTQYF | TGTGCCAGCACCGACAGCCTAGATACGCAGTATTTT
TRBJ2-1 | once | NA | TRBV11-2 | CASSWQIYNEQFF | TGTGCCAGCAGCTGGCAGATTTACAATGAGCAGTTCTTC
TRBJ2-1 | NA | TRBD1 | TRBV24-1 | CATSDFARGLYNEQFF | TGTGCCACCAGTGATTTCGCCAGGGGGCTTTACAATGAGCAGTTCTTC